This note documents a single T cell receptor beta chain sequence. Its antigen is not yet known. The sample holds no much larger clone one base away, and base qualities are not on file. Participants in the prospective study were aged roughly 18 to 90 years, lived in 24 United States geographic areas, and enrolled through a virtual design. In the prospective study, participants were assigned to cohorts based on the clinical history participants reported in a screening survey and a study questionnaire. Each participant in the prospective study had whole blood, serum and a nasopharyngeal or oropharyngeal swab collected by mobile phlebotomists. Participants in the prospective study had the option to provide additional blood draws and questionnaires over a roughly 2-month period. Blood samples from the prospective study were shipped frozen or at room temperature prior to DNA extraction. This record belongs to a study of blood T cell repertoires in COVID-19 (TCRdb year 2020). About the study as a whole: For ImmuneRACE Cohort 3, a participant was defined as recovered based on two consecutive negative NP/OP PCR tests, clearance by a healthcare professional, or resolution of symptoms. The repertoires were made available in a free public database intended to serve as a resource for research on the immune response to SARS-CoV-2. Where HLA class I and class II types were available, the types were taken from metadata supplied by the sample provider, not from assay-based typing. Samples covering the acute and convalescent phases of COVID-19 were provided by collaborators in the United States, Italy and Spain. Samples came from the ongoing ImmuneRACE study (first 160 participants) plus 1,254 subjects from 6 global collaborators. Deeply sampled blood TCRbeta repertoires from subjects exposed to, actively infected with, or recovered from COVID-19 were included in the dataset. The material from the prospective study consisted of cDNA or gDNA derived from T cells, B-cell-depleted T cells, or PBMCs. A de-identified subject ID, COVID-19 status, age in years and sex were almost always included in the sample metadata. Overall study results and their limits: Clinical and demographic metadata were provided uncurated, with the amount varying by source and participant.

V is clipped by 4 bases and J by 5 bases, and the sequence between their germline boundaries is 19 bases long. The germline V gene specifies SGHRS as CDR1 and YFSETQ as CDR2. The CDR3 contains 16 residues, cysteine and phenylalanine counted. Kept here is only the CDR3 DNA, which spans 48 bases and is read in frame from base 1. The immunoSEQ Assay, a bias-controlled multiplex PCR, was used to amplify TCRbeta CDR3 regions from genomic DNA. The study's own analysis went as follows. Nucleated cell counts per sample were estimated from amplification of reference gene primers within the assay. Sequence reads were collapsed and filtered to measure the absolute abundance of every unique TCRbeta CDR3 rearrangement. For each sample, productive Simpson clonality was calculated by taking the square root of Simpson's diversity index across productive rearrangements. The immuneACCESS repertoire file appears here via TCRdb, limited to in-frame rearrangements. These files lack a portion of the clones; in checked studies, under half of the deficit traces to unresolved V genes, and the cause of the others is not known. The V and J calls and clone size were taken over from that table, and D and trimming were inferred from the DNA. The sample profile shows more than 300,000 clones; around 87% of them were found once. The biggest ten clones account for around 1.9% of the sample.

The source is a man aged 35 to 55 in a cohort exposed to, infected with or recovered from COVID-19 (not recorded which). Input material: PBMCs or T cells enriched from blood (not recorded which). Rearrangement joined TRBV5-1 to TRBJ2-4; too little of a D gene remains to name it. The nucleotide sequence is given as TGCGCCAGCAGCCCCGGCCCGTACGGTGGAGAAAACATTCAGTACTTC. Its product reads: CASSPGPYGGENIQYF.